This T cell receptor (beta chain) was captured by sequencing in a study of T cell repertoires in cytomegalovirus infection. Looking at the study overall: CMV infection and matching HLA type were both indicated by public TCR beta signatures. Study observations and caveats: The ex vivo response was dominated by HLA-C-restricted CMV-specific TCR beta clonotypes.

TCRdb itself ran the reads through MiXCR, one entry per CDR3 protein. Of about a million distinct CDR3 sequences listed, about 33% were seen once; the top ten hold 10% to 15%. This CDR3 contains 14 residues. CDR1 is MNHEY, CDR2 SMNVEV, per germline (reference sequence). The V gene lost 5 bases and the J gene lost 2 bases, with 12 bases spanning the gap. This clonotype was observed a few times. No antigen is known for it. V usage is TRBV27 and J usage is TRBJ1-1, with TRBD1 as a possible D gene (6 bases). This receptor was identified in a human donor in good health (CMV status not recorded). Some clones in this sample may be carry-over from other donors' samples. The sample in question was cultured CD8+ T cells from PBMCs, obtained from culture after CMV antigen stimulation. Written as DNA, the CDR3 is TGTGCCAGCAGTCCTCACAGGGTAAACACTGAAGCTTTCTTT. This gives the protein CASSPHRVNTEAFF.